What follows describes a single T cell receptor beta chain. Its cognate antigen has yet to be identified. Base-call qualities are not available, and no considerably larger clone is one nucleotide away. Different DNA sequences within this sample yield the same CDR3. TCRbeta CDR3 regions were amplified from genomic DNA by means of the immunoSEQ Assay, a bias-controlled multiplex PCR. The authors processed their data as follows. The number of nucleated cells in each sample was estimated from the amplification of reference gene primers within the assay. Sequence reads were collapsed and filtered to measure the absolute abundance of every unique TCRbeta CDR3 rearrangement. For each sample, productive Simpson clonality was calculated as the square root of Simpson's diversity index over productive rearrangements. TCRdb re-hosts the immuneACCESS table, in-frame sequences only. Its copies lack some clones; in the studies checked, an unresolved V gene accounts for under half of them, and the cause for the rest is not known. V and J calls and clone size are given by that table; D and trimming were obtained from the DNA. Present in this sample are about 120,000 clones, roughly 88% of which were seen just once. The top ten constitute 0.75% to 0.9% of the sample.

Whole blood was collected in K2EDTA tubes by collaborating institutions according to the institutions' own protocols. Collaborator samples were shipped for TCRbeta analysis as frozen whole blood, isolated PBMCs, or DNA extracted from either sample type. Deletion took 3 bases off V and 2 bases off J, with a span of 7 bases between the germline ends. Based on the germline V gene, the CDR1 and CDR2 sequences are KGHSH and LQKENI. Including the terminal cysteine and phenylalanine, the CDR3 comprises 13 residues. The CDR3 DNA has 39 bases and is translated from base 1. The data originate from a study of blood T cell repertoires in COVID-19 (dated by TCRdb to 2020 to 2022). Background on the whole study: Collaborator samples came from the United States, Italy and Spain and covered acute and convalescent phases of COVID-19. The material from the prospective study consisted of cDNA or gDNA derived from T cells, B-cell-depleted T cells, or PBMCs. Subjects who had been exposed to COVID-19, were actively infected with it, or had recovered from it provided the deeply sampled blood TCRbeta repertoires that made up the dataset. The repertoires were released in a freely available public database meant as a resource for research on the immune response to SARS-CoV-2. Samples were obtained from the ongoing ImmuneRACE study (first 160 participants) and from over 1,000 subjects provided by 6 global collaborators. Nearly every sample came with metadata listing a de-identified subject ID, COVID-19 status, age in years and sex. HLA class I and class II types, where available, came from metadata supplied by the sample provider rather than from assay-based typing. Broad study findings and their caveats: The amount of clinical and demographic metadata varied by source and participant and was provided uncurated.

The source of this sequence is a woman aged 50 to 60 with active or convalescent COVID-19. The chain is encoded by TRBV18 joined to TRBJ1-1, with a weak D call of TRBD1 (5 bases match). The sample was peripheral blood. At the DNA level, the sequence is TGTGCCAGCTCACCGCAGGGCAACACTGAAGCTTTCTTT. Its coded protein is CASSPQGNTEAFF.